This note documents a single T cell receptor beta chain sequence. In this sample, this clonotype turned up many times. There is no known antigen for this receptor. No base qualities exist here, and no much larger clone lies one base off it. V lost 1 base and J lost 0 bases, and the count of bases not matched to a germline gene is 0. Reading the germline V gene gives CDR1 LGHNT and CDR2 FRNRAP. There are 16 amino acids in the CDR3, from cysteine to phenylalanine inclusive. The entry retains the CDR3 DNA only, 48 bases that are in frame from base 1. The record originates from a study of T cells in Graves' hyperthyroidism and ophthalmopathy (dated by TCRdb to about 2019). Regarding the complete study: Peripheral blood samples were taken at initial diagnosis, before any treatment was given. To identify TCR V-J signatures that set the groups apart, the researchers used a discovery cohort of about a hundred patients, made up of around 40 with Graves' ophthalmopathy and 57 with stable Graves' hyperthyroidism. An independent validation cohort of around 19 hyperthyroidism patients and about 15 patients who later progressed to ophthalmopathy tested prospective prediction of ophthalmopathy. The 80 to 100 discovery patients were randomly divided into training and test sets at a 7:3 ratio. Thyroid tissue and blood T-cell repertoires from several Graves' hyperthyroidism patients were also compared in the study. After sampling, hyperthyroidism patients received methimazole starting at 30 mg daily, and ophthalmopathy patients received high-dose intravenous methylprednisolone. The paper reports TCR Vbeta CDR3 sequencing of over 130 peripheral blood samples: under 45 ophthalmopathy, some 80 hyperthyroidism and 17 progressor patients.

Amplification of TCR beta CDR3 regions was carried out from RNA transcripts. The first round of RT-PCR for the TCR CDR3 was performed with the HTBI primer set and the Qiagen OneStep RT-PCR kit. Libraries were constructed in a second round of multiplex PCR, after which size selection and purification were carried out. Paired-end sequencing of the libraries was performed with 100 bp reads on an Illumina HiSeq2000. The published analysis was carried out like this. SOAPnuke was used to process the raw data, with reads discarded if the reads contained adapters or uncalled bases, had a mean Phred below 15, or lacked an exact constant-primer or identifier match. COPE v1.2.5 was used to merge high-quality paired reads, and clonotypes were defined as unique nucleotide sequences. MiTCR v1.1 was used to align clonotypes to the IMGT TRBV, TRBD and TRBJ reference segments. Analysis was restricted to V-J combinations with a frequency above 0.0001, which covered just over 98% of repertoires. A TCS score was defined as the ratio between F50 (clonal expansion) and ExV (chaos), using BLOSUM62-based TCRdist between CDR3 peptides within each V-J. Welch's t-statistics and random forest reduced around 520 V-J features to about 13, which were used in a naive Bayes classifier (R e1071). TCRdb cleaned the public reads at Q25 with fastp, built clones with MiXCR and kept in-frame beta chains. Each CDR3 protein gets just one entry, which takes the most common genes and DNA from the rows behind it. The authors' filters were not applied to this entry. The sample profile shows about 570,000 distinct CDR3 sequences; around 15% of them were found once. Approximately 15% of the sample rests with the top ten.

Graves' hyperthyroidism was defined as stable when no progression to ophthalmopathy occurred over 18 months of follow-up. Hyperthyroidism patients were aged 18 to 65 years and newly diagnosed, with disease duration of less than 2 months. Exclusion was applied to patients with uncontrolled infections, other autoimmune diseases, pregnancy or lactation. Diagnoses were established on the basis of clinical symptoms, serum thyroxine and TRAb, thyroid ultrasound, and orbital computed tomography. PBMCs were isolated from about 9 ml of fresh peripheral blood by Ficoll-Paque density gradient centrifugation. Total RNA was extracted with Trizol reagent, and quality was checked on an Agilent 2100 Bioanalyzer. What the authors observed across the whole study: Most expanded thyroid clonotypes (frequency above 0.001) were also detected in blood, a finding suggesting that blood repertoires may reflect thyroid immune responses. A model built on a 13 V-J signature distinguished ophthalmopathy from stable hyperthyroidism, reaching about 89% sensitivity and 81.08% specificity in cross-validation and 80%/75% in testing. In validation, progression to ophthalmopathy was predicted by the model with 70.59% sensitivity and roughly 76% specificity, a median of 6.5 months before onset. No statistical method was used to set the sample size in advance, and investigators knew the group allocation.

The origin of this receptor is a woman in her 40s with Graves' hyperthyroidism. Rearrangement joined TRBV12-5 to TRBJ2-3; 11 middle bases align to TRBD2. The specimen was blood. The nucleotide sequence is TGTGCTAGTGGTTTGGGACTAGCGGGAAGCACAGATACGCAGTATTTT. The translation is CASGLGLAGSTDTQYF.